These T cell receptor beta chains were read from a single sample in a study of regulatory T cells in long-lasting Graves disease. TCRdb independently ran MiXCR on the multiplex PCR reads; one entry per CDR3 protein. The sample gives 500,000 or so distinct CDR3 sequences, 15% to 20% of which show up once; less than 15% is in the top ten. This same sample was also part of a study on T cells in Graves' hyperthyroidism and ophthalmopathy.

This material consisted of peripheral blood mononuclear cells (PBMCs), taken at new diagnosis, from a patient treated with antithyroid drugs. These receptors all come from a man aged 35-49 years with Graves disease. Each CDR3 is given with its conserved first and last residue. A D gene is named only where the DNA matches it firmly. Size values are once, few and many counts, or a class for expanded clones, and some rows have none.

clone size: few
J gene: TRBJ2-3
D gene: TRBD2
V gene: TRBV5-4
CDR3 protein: CASSPGLAGGQTDTQYF
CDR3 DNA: TGTGCCAGCAGCCCGGGACTAGCGGGAGGGCAGACAGATACGCAGTATTTT

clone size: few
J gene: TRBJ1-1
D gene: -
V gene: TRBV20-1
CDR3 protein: CSARVPRKNTEAFF
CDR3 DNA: TGCAGTGCTAGAGTTCCCCGGAAGAACACTGAAGCTTTCTTT

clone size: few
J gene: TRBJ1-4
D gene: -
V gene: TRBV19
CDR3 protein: CASSPDGGEKLFF
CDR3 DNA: TGTGCCAGTAGTCCCGACGGGGGTGAAAAACTGTTTTTT

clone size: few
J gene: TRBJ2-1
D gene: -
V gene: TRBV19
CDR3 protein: CASSHLDYNEQFF
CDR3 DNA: TGTGCCAGTAGTCACCTTGATTACAATGAGCAGTTCTTC

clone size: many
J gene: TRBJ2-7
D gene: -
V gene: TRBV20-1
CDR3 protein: CSARPGPGEEQYF
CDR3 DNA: TGCAGTGCACGACCGGGGCCAGGGGAAGAGCAGTACTTC

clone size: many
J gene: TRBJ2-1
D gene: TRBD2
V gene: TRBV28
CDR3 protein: CASRESGRALSEQFF
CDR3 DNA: TGTGCCAGCAGGGAAAGCGGGAGGGCCCTCTCTGAGCAGTTCTTC

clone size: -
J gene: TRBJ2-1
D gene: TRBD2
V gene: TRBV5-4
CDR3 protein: CASRSGTSGWNEQFF
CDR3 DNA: TGTGCCAGCCGCTCAGGGACTAGCGGGTGGAATGAGCAGTTCTTC

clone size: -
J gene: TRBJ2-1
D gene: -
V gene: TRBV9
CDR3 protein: CASSVGQGDLRPRFF
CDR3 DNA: TGTGCCAGCAGCGTAGGCCAAGGGGACCTTCGGCCCCGGTTCTTC

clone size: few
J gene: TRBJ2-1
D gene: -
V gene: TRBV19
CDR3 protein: CASRRGSPAYNEQFF
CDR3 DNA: TGTGCCAGTAGACGGGGCTCCCCGGCCTACAATGAGCAGTTCTTC

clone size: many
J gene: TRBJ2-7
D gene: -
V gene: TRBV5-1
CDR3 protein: CASSLGGRGLYEQYF
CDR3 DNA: TGCGCCAGCAGCTTGGGGGGGCGAGGTCTCTACGAGCAGTACTTC

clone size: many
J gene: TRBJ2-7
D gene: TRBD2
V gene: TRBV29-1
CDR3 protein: CSVAGTSGFGLQYF
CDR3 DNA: TGCAGCGTCGCCGGGACTAGCGGCTTTGGGTTGCAGTACTTC

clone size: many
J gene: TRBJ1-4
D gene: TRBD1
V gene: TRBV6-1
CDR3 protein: CASSAKTGMKKLFF
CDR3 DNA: TGTGCCAGCAGCGCTAAGACAGGGATGAAAAAACTGTTTTTT

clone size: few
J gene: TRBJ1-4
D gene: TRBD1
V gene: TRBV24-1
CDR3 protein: CATSDPQGAGEKLFF
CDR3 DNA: TGTGCCACCAGTGATCCACAGGGGGCAGGAGAAAAACTGTTTTTT

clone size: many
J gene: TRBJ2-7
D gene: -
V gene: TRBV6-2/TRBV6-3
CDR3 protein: CASEAATDSYEQYF
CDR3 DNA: TGTGCCAGTGAGGCGGCTACTGATAGTTACGAGCAGTACTTC

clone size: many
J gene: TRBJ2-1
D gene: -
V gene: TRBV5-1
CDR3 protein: CASSPPRMVNEQFF
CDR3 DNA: TGTGCCAGCAGCCCACCGCGGATGGTCAATGAGCAGTTCTTC

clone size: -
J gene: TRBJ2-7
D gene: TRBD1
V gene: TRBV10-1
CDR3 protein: CASSETGTAGSYEQYF
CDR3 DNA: TGCGCCAGCAGTGAGACCGGGACAGCAGGATCCTACGAGCAGTACTTC

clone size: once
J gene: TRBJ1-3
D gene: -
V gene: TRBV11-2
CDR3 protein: CASSVDFRNTIYF
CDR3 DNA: TGTGCCAGCAGCGTAGATTTTCGAAACACCATATATTTT

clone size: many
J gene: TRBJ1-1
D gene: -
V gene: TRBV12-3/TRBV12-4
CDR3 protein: CASSFGTANTEAFF
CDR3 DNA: TGTGCCAGCAGTTTTGGGACGGCAAACACTGAAGCTTTCTTT

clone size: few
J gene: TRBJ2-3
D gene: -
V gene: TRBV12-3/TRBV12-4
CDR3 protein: CASSPLVYGTDTQYF
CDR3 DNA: TGTGCCAGCAGCCCTCTAGTTTACGGCACAGATACGCAGTATTTT

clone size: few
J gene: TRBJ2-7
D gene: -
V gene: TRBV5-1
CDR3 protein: CASSSRALAYEQYF
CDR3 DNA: TGCGCCAGCAGCAGCCGGGCACTAGCTTACGAGCAGTACTTC

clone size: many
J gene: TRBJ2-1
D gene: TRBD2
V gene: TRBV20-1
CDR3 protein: CSAPAARLALEQFF
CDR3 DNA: TGCAGTGCTCCCGCCGCGAGACTAGCCCTTGAGCAGTTCTTC

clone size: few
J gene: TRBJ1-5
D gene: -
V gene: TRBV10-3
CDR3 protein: CAISGTAASNQPQHF
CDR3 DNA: TGTGCCATCAGTGGGACCGCAGCCAGCAATCAGCCCCAGCATTTT

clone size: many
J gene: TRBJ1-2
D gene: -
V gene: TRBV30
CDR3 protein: CAWTAGPANYGYTF
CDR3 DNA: TGTGCCTGGACCGCAGGGCCAGCTAACTATGGCTACACCTTC

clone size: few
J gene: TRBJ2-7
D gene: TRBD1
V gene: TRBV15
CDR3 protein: CATSRDLTGTSYEQYF
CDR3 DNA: TGTGCCACCAGCAGAGATCTGACAGGGACGTCCTACGAGCAGTACTTC

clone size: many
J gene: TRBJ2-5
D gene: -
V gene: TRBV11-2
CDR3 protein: CASSQGLEETQYF
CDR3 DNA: TGTGCCAGCAGCCAAGGACTGGAAGAGACCCAGTACTTC

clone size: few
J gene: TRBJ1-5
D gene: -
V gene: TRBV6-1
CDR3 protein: CASTWGPHQPQHF
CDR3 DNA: TGTGCCAGCACATGGGGACCCCATCAGCCCCAGCATTTT

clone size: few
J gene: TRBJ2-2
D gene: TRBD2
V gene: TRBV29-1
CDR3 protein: CSVGLAGDTGELFF
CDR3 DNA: TGCAGCGTTGGTTTAGCGGGGGACACCGGGGAGCTGTTTTTT

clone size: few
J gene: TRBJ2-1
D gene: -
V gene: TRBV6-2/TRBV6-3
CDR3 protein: CASSYPGKVDHEQFF
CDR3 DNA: TGTGCCAGCAGTTATCCAGGGAAAGTAGACCATGAGCAGTTCTTC

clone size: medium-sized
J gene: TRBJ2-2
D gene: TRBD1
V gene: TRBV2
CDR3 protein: CASSGWDRNTGELFF
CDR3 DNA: TGTGCCAGCAGTGGATGGGACAGAAACACCGGGGAGCTGTTTTTT

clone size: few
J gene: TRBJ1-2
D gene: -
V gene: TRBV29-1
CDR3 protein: CSVSSGPAHGYTF
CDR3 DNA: TGCAGCGTTTCGTCGGGGCCAGCCCATGGCTACACCTTC

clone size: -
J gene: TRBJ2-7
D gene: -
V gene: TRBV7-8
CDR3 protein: CASSPPNSYEQYF
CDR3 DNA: TGTGCCAGCAGCCCCCCAAACTCCTACGAGCAGTACTTC

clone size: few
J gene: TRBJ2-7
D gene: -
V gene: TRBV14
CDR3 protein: CASSHSPPSYEQYF
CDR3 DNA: TGTGCCAGCAGCCACTCCCCTCCCTCCTACGAGCAGTACTTC

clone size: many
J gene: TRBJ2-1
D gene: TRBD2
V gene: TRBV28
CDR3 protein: CASSFRLAGGNEQFF
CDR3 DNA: TGTGCCAGCAGTTTTCGGCTAGCGGGAGGCAATGAGCAGTTCTTC

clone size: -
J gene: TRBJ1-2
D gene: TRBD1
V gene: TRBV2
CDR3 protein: CASIGTEDFLYGYTF
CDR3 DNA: TGTGCCAGCATAGGGACAGAAGACTTCCTCTATGGCTACACCTTC

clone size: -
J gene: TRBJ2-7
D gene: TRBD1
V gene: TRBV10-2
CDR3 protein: CASRGTGPSYEQYF
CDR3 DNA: TGCGCCAGCAGGGGGACAGGCCCATCCTACGAGCAGTACTTC

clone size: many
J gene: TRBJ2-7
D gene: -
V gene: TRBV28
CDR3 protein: CASSLLANEQYF
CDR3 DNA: TGTGCCAGCAGTTTGCTAGCGAACGAGCAGTACTTC

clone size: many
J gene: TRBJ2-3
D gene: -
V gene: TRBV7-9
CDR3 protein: CASTNTDTQYF
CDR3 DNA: TGTGCCAGCACCAACACAGATACGCAGTATTTT

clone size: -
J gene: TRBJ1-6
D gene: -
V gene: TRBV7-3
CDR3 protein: CASSLVGVNSPLHF
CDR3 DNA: TGTGCCAGCAGCTTAGTAGGGGTTAATTCACCCCTCCACTTT

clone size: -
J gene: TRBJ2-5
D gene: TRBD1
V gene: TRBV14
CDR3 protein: CASSQGTGLGETQYF
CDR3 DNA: TGTGCCAGCAGCCAAGGGACAGGGCTAGGCGAGACCCAGTACTTC

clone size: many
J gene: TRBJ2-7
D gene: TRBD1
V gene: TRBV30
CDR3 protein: CASRQGSLNEQYF
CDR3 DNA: TGTGCCTCCAGACAGGGGTCCCTCAACGAGCAGTACTTC

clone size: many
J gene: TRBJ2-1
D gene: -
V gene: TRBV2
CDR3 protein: CASSGGQRRANNEQFF
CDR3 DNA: TGTGCCAGCAGTGGGGGACAACGAAGGGCCAACAATGAGCAGTTCTTC

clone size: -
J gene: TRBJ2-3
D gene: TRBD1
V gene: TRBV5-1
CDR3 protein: CASSVGTVLADTQYF
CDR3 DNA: TGCGCCAGCAGCGTAGGGACAGTTCTTGCAGATACGCAGTATTTT

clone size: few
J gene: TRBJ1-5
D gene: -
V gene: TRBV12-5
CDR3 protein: CASASIRGSSNQPQHF
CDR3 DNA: TGTGCTAGTGCCTCTATCCGGGGGTCCAGCAATCAGCCCCAGCATTTT

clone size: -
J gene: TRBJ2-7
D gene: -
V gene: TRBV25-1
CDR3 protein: CASWDPVLYEQYF
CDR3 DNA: TGTGCCAGCTGGGACCCGGTCCTCTACGAGCAGTACTTC

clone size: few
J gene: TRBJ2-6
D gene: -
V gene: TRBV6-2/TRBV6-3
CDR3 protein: CASSYTIGANVLTF
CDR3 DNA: TGTGCCAGCAGTTACACTATTGGGGCCAACGTCCTGACTTTC